Below, 3 T cell receptor beta chains from the same sample are listed, as sequenced in a study. From the 5' RACE reads, TCRdb called clonotypes with MiXCR, one entry per CDR3 protein. In the table there are 55,000 to 75,000 distinct CDR3 sequences, around 30% of which are singletons. The specimen sequenced was tumor-infiltrating naive CD4+ T cells sorted from the breast tumor. Specified subset: naive CD4+ T cells, CD4+CD45RA+CD25-. The receptor set was obtained from a female donor with breast cancer.

As regards this clonotype: A much larger clone differs by one base, so this may be a read error. The chain recombines TRBV6-6 with TRBJ1-2; a weak D match, TRBD1 (6 bases). Germline V gene data show CDR1 as MNHNY and CDR2 as SVGAGI (reference sequence). CDR3 size: 15 residues. The CDR3 bases are TGCGCCAGCAGCCAAGAAACAGGGACTAACTATGGCTACACCTTC. Protein product: CASSQETGTNYGYTF.

This chain links TRBV5-1 with TRBJ1-6, with unresolved D. V lost 0 bases and J 7 bases, leaving 11 bases between the germline ends. This CDR3 region has 15 residues. Germline CDR1 and CDR2: SGHRS and YFSETQ. The CDR3 protein is CASSLAKTQNSPLHF. DNA for the CDR3: TGCGCCAGCAGCTTGGCAAAGACTCAAAATTCACCCCTCCACTTT.

V usage is TRBV5-6 and J usage is TRBJ2-7; 7 nucleotides align to TRBD1. Germline V gene sequence: CDR1 SGHDT, CDR2 YYEEEE. Trimming took 0 bases from V and 2 from J; bases not matched to a gene: 8. The CDR3 length is 16 residues. CDR3 DNA: TGTGCCAGCAGCTTGGGCGCCGGGACAGCCACCTACGAGCAGTACTTC. Translation gives CASSLGAGTATYEQYF. Full variable domain (rest looked up from reference TRBV5-6 and TRBJ2-7): DAGVTQSPTHLIKTRGQQVTLRCSPKSGHDTVSWYQQALGQGPQFIFQYYEEEERQRGNFPDRFSGHQFPNYSSELNVNALLLGDSALYLCASSLGAGTATYEQYFGPGTRLTVT.